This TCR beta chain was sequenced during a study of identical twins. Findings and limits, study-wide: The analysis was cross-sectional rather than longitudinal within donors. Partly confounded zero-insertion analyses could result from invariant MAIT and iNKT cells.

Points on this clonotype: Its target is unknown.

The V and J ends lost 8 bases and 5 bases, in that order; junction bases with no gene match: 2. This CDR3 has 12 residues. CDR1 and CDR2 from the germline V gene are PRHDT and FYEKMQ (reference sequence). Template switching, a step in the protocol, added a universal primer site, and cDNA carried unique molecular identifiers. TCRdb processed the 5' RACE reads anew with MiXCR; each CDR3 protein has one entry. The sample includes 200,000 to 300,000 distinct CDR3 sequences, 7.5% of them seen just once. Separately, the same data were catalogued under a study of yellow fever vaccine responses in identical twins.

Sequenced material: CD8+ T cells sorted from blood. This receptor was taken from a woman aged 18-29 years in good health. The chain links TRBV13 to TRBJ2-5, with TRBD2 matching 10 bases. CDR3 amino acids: CASLAGVETQYF. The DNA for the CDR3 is TGTGCCAGCCTAGCGGGAGTTGAGACCCAGTACTTC.